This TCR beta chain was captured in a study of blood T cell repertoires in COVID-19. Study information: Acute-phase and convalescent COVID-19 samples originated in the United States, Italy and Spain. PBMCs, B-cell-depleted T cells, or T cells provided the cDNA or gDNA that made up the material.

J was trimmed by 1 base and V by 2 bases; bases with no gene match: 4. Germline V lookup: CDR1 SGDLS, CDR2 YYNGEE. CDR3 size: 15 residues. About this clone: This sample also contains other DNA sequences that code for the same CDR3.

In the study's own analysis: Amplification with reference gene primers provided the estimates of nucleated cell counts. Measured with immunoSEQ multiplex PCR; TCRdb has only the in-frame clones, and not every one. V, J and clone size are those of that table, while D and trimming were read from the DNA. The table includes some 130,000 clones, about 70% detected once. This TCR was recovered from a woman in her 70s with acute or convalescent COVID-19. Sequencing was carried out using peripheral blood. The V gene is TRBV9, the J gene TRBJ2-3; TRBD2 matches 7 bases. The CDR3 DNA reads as TGTGCCAGCAGCGTTGGACTAGTCGGCACAGATACGCAGTATTTT. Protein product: CASSVGLVGTDTQYF.